Each of the 24 T cell receptor beta chains below was sequenced from the same sample in a study of read filtering for tumor transcriptome and immune sequencing (TCRdb year 2020). Sequencing took place on an Illumina HiSeq 4000. TCR libraries were constructed from 400 ng RNA using the Immunoverse kit, and molecular barcoded adaptors covering alpha/delta and beta/gamma chains were employed. Through fastp at Q25 and MiXCR, TCRdb rebuilt clones from the public reads, retaining in-frame beta chains. Every CDR3 protein is listed once, alongside the most common genes and DNA of its rows. This sample holds approximately 150,000 distinct CDR3 sequences; under 15% were observed only once. Clones ranked in the top ten supply just under 8.5% of the sample. The sequenced sample consisted of a population of CD138-negative cells sorted from bone marrow. This specimen's cell subset or site label, per the study, means: bone marrow mononuclear cells depleted of CD138+ plasma/myeloma cells by negative magnetic selection. The origin of the receptors is a donor at least 40 years old with multiple myeloma.

In its sample, this clonotype was seen many times. The gene calls are TRBV6-5 and TRBJ2-7; 9 nucleotides agree with TRBD2. CDR1 and CDR2 (germline): MNHEY, SVGAGI. This CDR3 has 15 amino acids. The V and J ends lost 5 bases and 2 bases, in that order; junction bases with no gene match: 7. CDR3 bases: TGTGCCAGCAGTGAGCGACTAGCGGCAACCTACGAGCAGTACTTC. This gives the protein CASSERLAATYEQYF.

The J gene is TRBJ1-3, the V gene TRBV4-3, with TRBD1 matching over 8 bases. J gave up 0 bases and V 3 bases, and 16 bases lay outside the gene matches. The length of the CDR3 is 20 residues. Germline V gene lookup returns CDR1 LGHNA and CDR2 YSLEER. The CDR3 DNA reads as TGCGCCAGCAGCCAGGAAATTCCGGGACAGGTCCTTCGCTCTGGAAACACCATATATTTT. Protein: CASSQEIPGQVLRSGNTIYF.

This clonotype was observed at least ten times. This chain connects TRBV2 to TRBJ1-1; D is unresolved. The V gene lost 6 bases and the J gene lost 2 bases, with 13 bases spanning the gap. In germline, CDR1 is SNHLY, CDR2 FYNNEI. The CDR3 has 14 amino acids. The CDR3 DNA sequence: TGTGCCAGCAGGGGTCGACCCACAAACACTGAAGCTTTCTTT. It specifies CASRGRPTNTEAFF.

This clonotype was recorded many times. The chain joins TRBV15 to TRBJ2-1; 7 bases fit TRBD1. Trimming cost V 0 bases and J 7 bases; bases outside gene matches: 6. Germline lookup yields CDR1 LNHNV and CDR2 YYDKDF (reference sequence). This CDR3 comprises 15 residues. DNA for the CDR3: TGTGCCACCAGCAGAGAGGACAGGACACCTAATGAGCAGTTCTTC. Translating it yields CATSREDRTPNEQFF.

This clonotype appeared many times. This chain connects TRBV7-2 to TRBJ1-1; D is unclear. Trimming left V 1 base short and J 0 bases short, with 9 bases between. This CDR3 has 15 amino acids. Germline loops: CDR1 SGHTA, CDR2 FQGNSA. Here the CDR3 reads CASSLVSRVNTEAFF. Here the CDR3 DNA reads TGTGCCAGCAGCTTAGTTTCCAGAGTGAACACTGAAGCTTTCTTT.

The gene calls are TRBV27 and TRBJ2-5; 14 nucleotides line up with TRBD2. Per germline, CDR1 MNHEY and CDR2 SMNVEV (reference sequence). The CDR3 totals 15 residues. The trim removed 7 bases at V and 3 bases at J, leaving 4 bases unmatched. CDR3 in amino acids: CASTSGLAGEETQYF. The DNA of the CDR3 is TGTGCCAGCACCTCGGGACTAGCGGGAGAAGAGACCCAGTACTTC.

This clonotype has ten or more counts. The V call is TRBV11-3, the J call TRBJ2-7; the D gene could be TRBD1 or TRBD2 (5 bases each). CDR1 is SGHNT and CDR2 is YENEEA in the germline V gene. Trimming pared 4 bases from V and 4 bases from J, leaving 14 bases between. This CDR3 comprises 14 residues. In nucleotides, the CDR3 is TGTGCCAGCAGCTCCTCCGGGGCTGAGTACGAGCAGTACTTC. It translates to CASSSSGAEYEQYF.

This clonotype was seen ten or more times. The chain links TRBV30 to TRBJ2-3; 8 bases are a match to TRBD2. CDR1 and CDR2 (germline): GTSNPN, SVGIG (reference sequence). V trimming: 2 bases; J trimming: 4 bases; junction bases outside the gene matches: 5. This CDR3 spans 14 amino acids. CDR3 sequence: CAWSWSGSPDTQYF. The CDR3 DNA reads as TGTGCCTGGAGTTGGAGCGGGAGCCCAGATACGCAGTATTTT.

The gene calls are TRBV20-1 and TRBJ2-7; D is possibly TRBD2 (6 bases). V gave up 5 bases and J gave up 5 bases, with 19 bases separating them. The CDR3 is 14 amino acids. Germline CDR1 is DFQATT and CDR2 is SNEGSKA (reference sequence). DNA for the CDR3: TGCAGTGCTCGTATTCAGGGAGGCCCAAACGAGCAGTACTTC. This gives the protein CSARIQGGPNEQYF.

The chain joins TRBV4-3 to TRBJ2-7; no definite D call. V shed 4 bases and J shed 4 bases, with 11 bases lying between them. CDR3 length: 13 amino acids. From germline, CDR1 is LGHNA and CDR2 YSLEER. The CDR3 sequence: CASSPALGYEQYF. In DNA, the CDR3 is TGCGCCAGCAGCCCCGCTTTGGGATACGAGCAGTACTTC.

This clonotype was seen many times. V and J are TRBV5-1 and TRBJ2-7; the match to TRBD1 covers 8 bases. CDR1 SGHRS and CDR2 YFSETQ come from the germline V gene. J was trimmed by 7 bases and V by 0 bases; bases with no gene match: 9. CDR3 length: 15 residues. CDR3 amino acids: CASSLAGQGAYEQYF. CDR3 coding DNA: TGCGCCAGCAGCTTGGCCGGGCAGGGGGCTTATGAGCAGTACTTC.

At least ten counts were recorded for this clonotype. The chain uses TRBV29-1 and TRBJ2-7; perhaps TRBD2 as D (5 bases). The V gene's germline CDR1 is SQVTM and CDR2 ANQGSEA. The germline V and J ends were trimmed by 7 bases and 7 bases, with 14 bases remaining between them. The CDR3 is 11 residues long. As DNA, the CDR3 is TGCAGCGGCGCCCAAAGAGGGGAGCAGTACTTC. Translation: CSGAQRGEQYF.

On this clonotype itself: A much larger clone lies a single base off, so this may be a read error. This chain joins TRBV11-2 and TRBJ2-7; weak D call: TRBD1 (6 bases). The CDR3 is 15 residues long. Germline V lookup: CDR1 SGHAT, CDR2 FQNNGV. As DNA, the CDR3 is TGTGCCAGCAGCCCAGGGACATACCCCCTCTACCAGCAGTACTTC. Translation: CASSPGTYPLYQQYF.

This clonotype was counted a few times. A much bigger clone sits one base away, suggesting this may be a read error. The chain links TRBV4-3 to TRBJ2-1; 11 bases are shared with TRBD2. J was trimmed by 6 bases and V by 0 bases; bases with no gene match: 7. CDR3 length: 17 amino acids. Germline V lookup: CDR1 LGHNA, CDR2 YSLEER. The CDR3 spells CASSQDRGLAAFNEQFF. CDR3 DNA: TGCGCCAGCAGCCAAGATCGGGGACTAGCGGCCTTCAATGAGCAGTTCTTC.

This clonotype was seen many times. The chain couples TRBV6-5 to TRBJ2-7; the D is unclear. Germline CDR1 MNHEY, CDR2 SVGAGI. The CDR3 consists of 12 residues. V was pared by 2 bases and J by 4 bases, with 6 bases between. The CDR3 sequence is CASSYPTYEQYF. The CDR3 nucleotides are TGTGCCAGCAGTTACCCCACATACGAGCAGTACTTC.

This clonotype was found many times. An end of the junction does not agree with germline; a read error may underlie this. This chain links TRBV3-1 with TRBJ2-1; TRBD2 matches 13 bases. This CDR3 has 15 amino acids. Germline values: CDR1 LGHDT, CDR2 YNNKEL (reference sequence). Here the CDR3 DNA reads TGTGCCGGCAGCTTTGGACTAGCGGGAGCCCATGAGCAGTTCTTC. It is translated as CAGSFGLAGAHEQFF.

This clonotype was seen only once. A much larger clone sits a single nucleotide away, making a read error possible. The chain recombines TRBV7-6 with TRBJ2-5, with no clear D. The V gene's germline CDR1 is SGHVS and CDR2 FNYEAQ. The CDR3 runs to 14 residues. CDR3 protein: CAGSLELGWETQYF. The CDR3 nucleotides are TGTGCCGGCAGCTTAGAGCTAGGGTGGGAGACCCAGTACTTC.

At least ten counts were recorded for this clonotype. The genes are TRBV6-1 and TRBJ1-5; a weak D match, TRBD1 (6 bases). This CDR3 is built from 14 residues. The V gene lost 6 bases and the J gene lost 7 bases, with 16 bases spanning the gap. CDR1 is MNHNS and CDR2 is SASEGT in the germline V gene. CDR3 coding DNA: TGTGCCAGCAGACAGGGCTACCAATCCCAGCCCCAGCATTTT. Protein: CASRQGYQSQPQHF.

This clonotype was observed many times. The chain has TRBV19 and TRBJ2-3; 14 bases align to TRBD2. Losses at the gene ends were 8 bases for V and 2 bases for J; bases not matched to a gene: 15. This CDR3 region has 19 residues. CDR1 and CDR2 (germline): LNHDA, SQIVND (reference sequence). CDR3 DNA sequence: TGTGCCAGTCGCCCCGCGAGACTAGCGGGAGGGCCCGACACAGATACGCAGTATTTT. Its translation is CASRPARLAGGPDTDTQYF.

The V gene is TRBV15, the J gene TRBJ2-7; D ambiguous. The V and J ends lost 4 bases and 6 bases respectively, with 10 bases between them. In germline, CDR1 is LNHNV, CDR2 YYDKDF (reference sequence). The CDR3 totals 12 residues. Here the CDR3 reads CATSNLGLEQYF. CDR3 in DNA: TGTGCCACCAGCAACCTAGGTCTCGAGCAGTACTTC.

This clonotype was seen at least ten times. The V call is TRBV5-1, the J call TRBJ2-1, with D unresolved. Germline V gene data show CDR1 as SGHRS and CDR2 as YFSETQ. V gave up 0 bases and J gave up 8 bases, with 9 bases separating them. The CDR3 extends over 13 amino acids. The CDR3 bases are TGCGCCAGCAGCTTGGATCCCCCCGATGAGCAGTTCTTC. Protein: CASSLDPPDEQFF.

This clonotype was observed many times. V usage is TRBV5-1 and J usage is TRBJ2-7; TRBD2 matches at 9 bases. The length of the CDR3 is 14 residues. Per the germline V gene, CDR1 is SGHRS and CDR2 is YFSETQ. The V and J ends lost 5 bases and 0 bases, in that order; junction bases with no gene match: 3. The CDR3 bases are TGCGCCAGCAGGTTAGCGGGAGACTCCTACGAGCAGTACTTC. Translated: CASRLAGDSYEQYF.

This clonotype was found many times. This chain links TRBV6-2 or TRBV6-3 with TRBJ2-7, with TRBD1 matching over 7 bases. V shed 4 bases, J shed 13 bases, and the junction held 7 bases outside the gene matches. Germline V gene lookup returns CDR1 MNHEY and CDR2 SVGEGT. CDR3 length equals 11 residues. Here the CDR3 DNA reads TGTGCCAGCAGTTCTCGACAGGGTATATACTTC. Its protein product is CASSSRQGIYF.

The chain is built from TRBV9 and TRBJ2-1; no clear D gene. Trimming left V 7 bases short and J 8 bases short, with 19 bases between. CDR1 and CDR2 (germline): SGDLS, YYNGEE. CDR3 length equals 14 residues. The CDR3 nucleotides read TGTGCCAGCGGCCCCCGCCCCCTGGACGATGAGCAGTTCTTC. As protein: CASGPRPLDDEQFF.